The 23 T cell receptor beta chains presented below share a single source sample, sequenced in a study of blood T cell repertoires in COVID-19. The method was immunoSEQ multiplex PCR; TCRdb's version includes in-frame clones alone and lacks a portion of them. The sample holds 430,000 or so clones, approximately 88% seen once. Sequencing used PBMCs or T cells enriched from blood (not recorded which). The receptors were sampled from a woman aged 40 to 50 who had recovered from COVID-19.

This chain joins TRBV12-3 or TRBV12-4 and TRBJ1-1; D uncertain. V shed 6 bases and J shed 0 bases, with 8 bases lying between them. The CDR3 covers 13 residues. The CDR3 reads CASRRSLNTEAFF. Written as DNA, the CDR3 is TGTGCCAGCAGGCGGAGTTTGAACACTGAAGCTTTCTTT.

The CDR3 nucleotides read TGTGCCAGCAGTGAGAGGGTAGCGATCCGGGGGGAGCAGTACTTC. Residues: CASSERVAIRGEQYF. V usage is TRBV6-1 and J usage is TRBJ2-7, with D perhaps matching TRBD2 (6 bases). This CDR3 comprises 15 residues. Trimming shortened V by 3 bases and J by 7 bases, and 19 bases separated the two germline ends. From germline, CDR1 is MNHNS and CDR2 SASEGT.

There are a few counts of this clone. The chain has TRBV28 and TRBJ1-1; D is undetermined. V was clipped by 5 bases and J by 4 bases, with 11 bases between them. Germline values: CDR1 MDHEN, CDR2 SYDVKM. The CDR3 has 13 residues. The CDR3 spells CASSPRWATEAFF. CDR3 bases: TGTGCCAGCAGTCCCCGGTGGGCCACTGAAGCTTTCTTT.

V is TRBV13 and J is TRBJ2-1, with TRBD2 matching over 8 bases. This CDR3 is built from 13 residues. The V gene end was trimmed by 5 bases and the J gene end by 11 bases; junction bases not matched to a gene: 8. Germline values: CDR1 PRHDT, CDR2 FYEKMQ (reference sequence). In DNA, the CDR3 is TGTGCCAGCAGCGAACGACTAGCGTACAAGCAGTTCTTC. This gives the protein CASSERLAYKQFF.

This clone has a handful of counts. The V and J genes are TRBV2 and TRBJ1-1; 8 bases map to TRBD1. CDR3 length: 14 amino acids. Looked up from germline, CDR1 is SNHLY and CDR2 is FYNNEI. V was clipped by 7 bases and J by 0 bases; unmatched bases: 4. The CDR3 coding sequence is TGTGCCAGCATTATACAGGGGGTGAACACTGAAGCTTTCTTT. It translates to CASIIQGVNTEAFF.

The chain uses TRBV7-9 and TRBJ1-2; D ambiguous. CDR1 is SEHNR and CDR2 is FQNEAQ in the germline V gene (reference sequence). V lost 3 bases and J lost 5, with 13 bases in between. CDR3 size: 14 residues. In nucleotides, the CDR3 is TGTGCCAGCAGCTTTTCATCAGCGGGATATGGCTACACCTTC. Protein product: CASSFSSAGYGYTF.

The rearrangement uses TRBV4-1 and TRBJ2-2, with TRBD2 identical over 9 bases. There are 18 residues in the CDR3. After removal of 0 bases from V and 7 bases from J, the junction contained 12 bases not matched to a gene. CDR1 MGHRA and CDR2 YSYEKL come from the germline V gene. The CDR3 DNA reads as TGCGCCAGCAGCCAAGAGGGGATGGGAGCGGGAGGCCTCGGGGAGCTGTTTTTT. Translating it yields CASSQEGMGAGGLGELFF.

The table lists this clone with a count of one. The chain recombines TRBV18 with TRBJ1-1; D not certain. Germline V lookup: CDR1 KGHSH, CDR2 LQKENI. The ends were cut back, 3 bases at V and 3 bases at J, with 14 bases in the middle. The CDR3 spans 15 residues. CDR3 nucleotides: TGTGCCAGCTCACCTCGGAGGGCGATAGACACTGAAGCTTTCTTT. The encoded protein is CASSPRRAIDTEAFF.

The genes are TRBV27 and TRBJ1-1; D may be TRBD1 (5 bases). Trimming removed 7 bases from V and 5 bases from J, with 20 bases in between. CDR1 MNHEY and CDR2 SMNVEV come from the germline V gene (reference sequence). CDR3 length: 15 residues. CDR3 sequence (DNA): TGTGCCAGCAAGTGGGTAGGAGGGGCTGGGACTGAAGCTTTCTTT. Translating gives CASKWVGGAGTEAFF.

The V call is TRBV6-2 or TRBV6-3, the J call TRBJ1-1, with 7 nucleotides matching TRBD1. The V gene end was trimmed by 5 bases and the J gene end by 4 bases; junction bases not matched to a gene: 4. Germline V CDR1 and CDR2: MNHEY, SVGEGT. This CDR3 spans 13 amino acids. The CDR3 DNA reads as TGTGCCAGCAGTCGGGACAGTCTCACTGAAGCTTTCTTT. Its translation is CASSRDSLTEAFF.

As DNA, the CDR3 is TGTGCCAGCAGTTTGCCGGGGGTAGTGGAGTTCTACACCTTC. This encodes CASSLPGVVEFYTF. This chain joins TRBV25-1 and TRBJ1-2; possible D gene TRBD1, 5 bases. Germline CDR1 reads MGHDK; CDR2 reads SYGVNS. Trimming took off 5 bases at V and 10 bases at J, with 20 bases between the two ends. The CDR3 runs 14 residues.

The chain joins TRBV15 to TRBJ2-7; D gene ambiguous. V lost 0 bases and J 6 bases, leaving 9 bases between the germline ends. CDR3 length: 13 residues. Germline V gene data show CDR1 as LNHNV and CDR2 as YYDKDF (reference sequence). The CDR3 here is CATSRDIDTEQYF. CDR3 coding DNA: TGTGCCACCAGCAGAGATATCGACACCGAGCAGTACTTC.

The CDR3 is CASSITYGTGNEKLFF. CDR3 nucleotides: TGTGCCAGTAGTATAACGTACGGGACAGGGAACGAAAAACTGTTTTTT. The genes are TRBV19 and TRBJ1-4, with 9 nucleotides matching TRBD1. Germline V lookup: CDR1 LNHDA, CDR2 SQIVND (reference sequence). V lost 2 bases and J lost 8; bases outside the gene matches: 9. The CDR3 sequence is 16 residues long.

This clone was seen just once. This chain joins TRBV4-3 and TRBJ2-7, with a possible D match to TRBD2 (6 bases). Germline values: CDR1 LGHNA, CDR2 YSLEER. Deletions cut 2 bases from V and 3 bases from J, with 11 bases between. This CDR3 has 14 residues. DNA of the CDR3: TGCGCCAGCAGCCAAATGGAGGGCCTCTACGAGCAGTACTTC. It codes for CASSQMEGLYEQYF.

The chain links TRBV11-2 to TRBJ2-5, with unresolved D. The CDR3 runs 11 residues. In germline, CDR1 is SGHAT, CDR2 FQNNGV. V was cut by 0 bases and J by 13 bases, with 9 bases left in between. The CDR3 nucleotides read TGTGCCAGCAGCTTAGACCAGAATACGTACTTC. It specifies CASSLDQNTYF. The whole variable domain, filled in from reference TRBV11-2 and TRBJ2-5, reads EAGVAQSPRYKIIEKRQSVAFWCNPISGHATLYWYQQILGQGPKLLIQFQNNGVVDDSQLPKDRFSAERLKGVDSTLKIQPAKLEDSAVYLCASSLDQNTYFGPGTRLLVL.

This chain uses TRBV2 with TRBJ2-5; D gene uncertain. Germline assignment: CDR1 SNHLY and CDR2 FYNNEI. This CDR3 has 12 amino acids. V was cut by 7 bases and J by 2 bases, with 8 bases left in between. For the CDR3, the DNA is TGTGCCAGCATAGCCTTACAAGAGACCCAGTACTTC. Protein sequence: CASIALQETQYF.

The chain employs TRBV11-1 and TRBJ2-1, with D possibly matching TRBD2 (5 bases). The CDR3 has 12 residues. The V gene lost 1 base and the J gene lost 7 bases, with 5 bases spanning the gap. The germline V gene has CDR1 SGHAT and CDR2 FQDESV (reference sequence). This chain's CDR3 is CASSLGRNEQFF. The CDR3 bases are TGTGCCAGCAGCTTAGGGAGGAATGAGCAGTTCTTC.

The chain employs TRBV7-8 and TRBJ1-2, with TRBD1 matching 11 bases. The CDR3 consists of 17 residues. The trim removed 9 bases at V and 4 bases at J, leaving 16 bases unmatched. Per the germline V gene, CDR1 is SGHVS and CDR2 is FQNEAQ. CDR3 amino acids: CASSVRTGGPRGYGYTF. The CDR3 coding sequence is TGTGCCAGTAGTGTCAGGACAGGGGGCCCCAGGGGCTATGGCTACACCTTC.

The V gene is TRBV2, the J gene TRBJ1-1, with D perhaps TRBD1 (5 bases). V lost 5 bases and J 3 bases, leaving 16 bases between the germline ends. Germline V lookup: CDR1 SNHLY, CDR2 FYNNEI. The CDR3 is 15 amino acids. The CDR3 here is CASSKGVAQDTEAFF. DNA for the CDR3: TGTGCCAGCAGTAAAGGGGTCGCCCAGGACACTGAAGCTTTCTTT.

V gene TRBV27 combines with J gene TRBJ1-1; no firm D call. This CDR3 spans 13 amino acids. Trimming took 6 bases from V and 0 from J, leaving 8 bases between them. Germline values: CDR1 MNHEY, CDR2 SMNVEV (reference sequence). The DNA of the CDR3 is TGTGCCAGCAGCGTTGCGTTGAACACTGAAGCTTTCTTT. This encodes CASSVALNTEAFF.

This chain links TRBV9 with TRBJ2-4; 7 bases line up with TRBD2. V lost 0 bases and J lost 8; bases outside the gene matches: 8. Per the germline V gene, CDR1 is SGDLS and CDR2 is YYNGEE. The CDR3 has 15 residues. CDR3 amino acids: CASSVESGGWDIQYF. CDR3 in DNA: TGTGCCAGCAGCGTAGAATCCGGGGGGTGGGACATTCAGTACTTC.

The chain employs TRBV5-1 and TRBJ2-2, with D perhaps matching TRBD1 (6 bases). The germline V gene has CDR1 SGHRS and CDR2 YFSETQ. V was pared by 0 bases and J by 6 bases, with 15 bases between. CDR3 length equals 16 residues. The CDR3 sequence is CASSLVTGRTPGELFF. Here the CDR3 DNA reads TGCGCCAGCAGCTTGGTAACAGGGAGAACACCCGGGGAGCTGTTTTTT. The variable domain in full, with the rest retrieved from reference TRBV5-1 and TRBJ2-2, is KAGVTQTPRYLIKTRGQQVTLSCSPISGHRSVSWYQQTPGQGLQFLFEYFSETQRNKGNFPGRFSGRQFSNSRSEMNVSTLELGDSALYLCASSLVTGRTPGELFFGEGSRLTVL.

The CDR3 nucleotides read TGTGCCAGTGTGACTGCTCGAGGCACCGGGGAGCTGTTTTTT. The encoded protein is CASVTARGTGELFF. This rearrangement joins TRBV19 to TRBJ2-2, with unresolved D. V was trimmed by 8 bases and J by 4 bases, leaving 14 bases between them. Germline values: CDR1 LNHDA, CDR2 SQIVND (reference sequence). This CDR3 spans 14 amino acids.